Sequencing of this T cell receptor beta chain was carried out in a study of long-term antiretroviral therapy in people with HIV. They ran version v3.0 of the immunoSEQ assay at survey level. Sequenced by immunoSEQ multiplex PCR; TCRdb stores in-frame clones only, minus some. The sample records approximately 30,000 clones, around 83% being singletons. Remarks on this clone: The antigen is not known.

Study-level points and caveats: HIV repertoire CDR3 lengths ranged less widely than those of controls.

V gave up 4 bases and J gave up 3 bases, with 8 bases separating them. Germline-derived CDR1 and CDR2 are MNHEY and SMNVEV (reference sequence). The CDR3 is 13 amino acids. The source material was unsorted PBMCs, sampled 0.4 years after starting antiretroviral therapy. The source of this sequence is a man younger than 35 with HIV. V usage is TRBV27 and J usage is TRBJ2-3; the D gene is possibly TRBD2 (6 bases). In DNA form, the CDR3 reads TGTGCCAGCAGTTGGAGGGAGACAGATACGCAGTATTTT. Translating gives CASSWRETDTQYF.